What follows are 15 T cell receptor beta chains derived from one specimen sequenced in a study of shared T cell receptors in the human thymus. Produced via immunoSEQ multiplex PCR; TCRdb's table is partial and in-frame only. The table shows 600,000 or so clones, with about 89% occurring only once. These data were likewise used in another study, on human thymus T cells.

Sequenced input: thymocytes. These receptors were collected from a boy in the first two years of life with a congenital heart defect.

CDR3 region: CASRKTEAFF. In DNA, the CDR3 is TGTGCCAGCAGGAAGACAGAAGCTTTCTTT. The chain combines TRBV2 with TRBJ1-1; unclear D gene. Germline V CDR1 and CDR2: SNHLY, FYNNEI. Trimming shortened V by 6 bases and J by 8 bases, and 7 bases separated the two germline ends. There are 10 residues in the CDR3.

This chain uses TRBV10-1 with TRBJ2-5; the D gene is possibly TRBD1 (5 bases). Trimming shortened V by 3 bases and J by 5 bases, and 7 bases separated the two germline ends. Per the germline V gene, CDR1 is WNHNN and CDR2 is SYGVQD (reference sequence). The CDR3 sequence is 12 residues long. CDR3: CASSDRVETQYF. The CDR3 bases are TGCGCCAGCAGTGACAGGGTGGAGACCCAGTACTTC.

This chain connects TRBV27 to TRBJ2-5; no firm D call. This CDR3 is 16 amino acids long. Germline CDR1 reads MNHEY; CDR2 reads SMNVEV (reference sequence). V was clipped by 2 bases and J by 0 bases, with 13 bases between them. CDR3 nucleotide sequence: TGTGCCAGCAGTTTAGGTTACAACCCGTACCAAGAGACCCAGTACTTC. This sequence encodes CASSLGYNPYQETQYF.

The chain carries TRBV5-4 and TRBJ1-6, with D hard to call. V was shortened by 0 bases and J by 5 bases, with 12 bases between the two germline ends. CDR3 length: 16 amino acids. The germline CDR1 and CDR2 sequences are SGHNT and YYREEE (reference sequence). DNA for the CDR3: TGTGCCAGCAGCTTGGTGGCGGGCCGGAATAATTCACCCCTCCACTTT. This gives the protein CASSLVAGRNNSPLHF.

V and J are TRBV23-1 and TRBJ1-2, with TRBD1 as a possible D gene (5 bases). TRBV23-1 is annotated as an ORF whose role is uncertain. Trimming took off 2 bases at V and 3 bases at J, with 19 bases between the two ends. The CDR3 runs to 17 residues. CDR3 nucleotides: TGCGCCAGCAGTCAACCAAGTCGGTTCGGGGGAGACTATGGCTACACCTTC. This encodes CASSQPSRFGGDYGYTF.

The rearrangement uses TRBV7-8 and TRBJ2-1, with 7 bases lining up with TRBD1. CDR3 length: 14 amino acids. J gave up 10 bases and V 3 bases, and 9 bases lay outside the gene matches. Germline V lookup: CDR1 SGHVS, CDR2 FQNEAQ. The CDR3 reads CASSFRQGAREQFF. The CDR3 DNA is TGTGCCAGCAGCTTCCGACAGGGTGCGAGGGAGCAGTTCTTC.

This clone showed up just once. V gene TRBV6-6 combines with J gene TRBJ2-1; perhaps TRBD1 as D (6 bases). CDR1 is MNHNY and CDR2 is SVGAGI in the germline V gene (reference sequence). With 8 bases removed from V and 3 bases from J, the gap between germline ends came to 14 bases. This CDR3 contains 14 residues. CDR3 sequence reads: CASARQAFYNEQFF. Written as DNA, the CDR3 is TGTGCCAGCGCCCGACAGGCCTTCTACAATGAGCAGTTCTTC.

Worth noting for this clone: The junction shows a germline mismatch at one end, possibly a read error. The chain employs TRBV25-1 and TRBJ2-1; 12 bases are a match to TRBD2. The CDR3 is 16 amino acids. Per germline, CDR1 MGHDK and CDR2 SYGVNS. The CDR3 DNA reads as TGTACCAGCAGTGAATTTAAACTAGCGGGAGGCGGTGAGCAGTTCTTC. Its translation is CTSSEFKLAGGGEQFF.

This clone occurred once. The CDR3 loop reads CASSFYSGAGEAFF. As DNA, the CDR3 is TGTGCCAGCAGCTTTTATTCAGGGGCAGGTGAAGCTTTCTTT. J is TRBJ1-1 and V is TRBV5-6; D possibly corresponds to TRBD1 (6 bases). The CDR3 has 14 amino acids. Germline CDR1 is SGHDT and CDR2 is YYEEEE. V was shortened by 2 bases and J by 7 bases, with 15 bases between the two germline ends.

This chain uses TRBV4-3 with TRBJ1-1; 8 positions agree with TRBD1. The CDR3 sequence is 15 residues long. Looked up from germline, CDR1 is LGHNA and CDR2 is YSLEER. Trimming removed 1 base from V and 10 bases from J; junction bases left unmatched: 11. Here the CDR3 reads CASSQGSDRVNVAFF. The DNA of the CDR3 is TGCGCCAGCAGCCAAGGCTCGGACAGGGTTAATGTAGCTTTCTTT.

This clone was observed a few times. The chain uses TRBV6-6 and TRBJ1-1; TRBD1 might be the D (6 bases). The length of the CDR3 is 13 residues. Germline-derived CDR1 and CDR2 are MNHNY and SVGAGI (reference sequence). The V end lost 8 bases, the J end lost 3 bases, and 13 bases lay between the germline ends. The CDR3 loop is CASGETGDTEAFF. CDR3 DNA: TGTGCCAGCGGAGAGACAGGAGACACTGAAGCTTTCTTT.

The chain combines TRBV28 with TRBJ1-4; possibly TRBD1 for D (6 bases). Germline loops: CDR1 MDHEN, CDR2 SYDVKM. The CDR3 covers 17 residues. V lost 5 bases and J lost 7, with 23 bases in between. The CDR3 sequence is CASSMTPDRRLPEKLFF. The CDR3 DNA follows: TGTGCCAGCAGTATGACCCCTGACAGGAGATTGCCTGAAAAACTGTTTTTT.

This rearrangement joins TRBV4-3 to TRBJ2-3; unclear D gene. This CDR3 is 16 amino acids long. The germline V gene has CDR1 LGHNA and CDR2 YSLEER. Trimming left V 0 bases short and J 0 bases short, with 10 bases between. The CDR3 spells CASSQEKLQSTDTQYF. The DNA for the CDR3 is TGCGCCAGCAGCCAAGAGAAGCTACAGAGCACAGATACGCAGTATTTT.

V usage is TRBV2 and J usage is TRBJ1-5, with D possibly TRBD1 on 5 matching bases. This CDR3 contains 12 residues. Trimming removed 7 bases from V and 5 bases from J, with 9 bases in between. Germline CDR1 and CDR2: SNHLY and FYNNEI. This CDR3 is CASKGRDQPQHF. CDR3 coding DNA: TGTGCCAGCAAGGGGAGGGATCAGCCCCAGCATTTT.

The rearrangement links TRBV13 to TRBJ2-7, with 7 nucleotides matching TRBD2. Trimming at V came to 0 bases and at J to 4 bases, leaving 6 bases not matched to a gene. The germline V gene encodes CDR1 PRHDT and CDR2 FYEKMQ (reference sequence). The CDR3 has 15 amino acids. CDR3 residues: CASSLGGGRGYEQYF. The CDR3 coding sequence is TGTGCCAGCAGCTTAGGCGGGGGGAGAGGATACGAGCAGTACTTC.